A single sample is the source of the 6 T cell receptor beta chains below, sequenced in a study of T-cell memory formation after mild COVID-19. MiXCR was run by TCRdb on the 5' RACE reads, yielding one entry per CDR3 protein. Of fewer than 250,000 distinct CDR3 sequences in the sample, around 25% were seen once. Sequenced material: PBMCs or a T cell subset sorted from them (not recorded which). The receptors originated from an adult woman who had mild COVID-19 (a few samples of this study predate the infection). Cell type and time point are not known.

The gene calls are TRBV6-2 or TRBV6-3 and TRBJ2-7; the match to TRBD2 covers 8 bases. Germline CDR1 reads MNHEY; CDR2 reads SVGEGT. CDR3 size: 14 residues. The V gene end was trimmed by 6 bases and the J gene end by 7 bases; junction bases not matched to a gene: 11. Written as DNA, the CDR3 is TGTGCCAGCAGGCCACTAGCGGCAACCTCGGAGCAGTACTTC. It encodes CASRPLAATSEQYF.

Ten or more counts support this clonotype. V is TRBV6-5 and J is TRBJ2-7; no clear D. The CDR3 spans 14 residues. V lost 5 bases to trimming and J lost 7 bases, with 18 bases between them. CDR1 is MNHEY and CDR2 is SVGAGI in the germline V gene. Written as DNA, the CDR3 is TGTGCCAGCAGTCCCGCGAGGCTCCTGGGAGAGCAGTACTTC. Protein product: CASSPARLLGEQYF.

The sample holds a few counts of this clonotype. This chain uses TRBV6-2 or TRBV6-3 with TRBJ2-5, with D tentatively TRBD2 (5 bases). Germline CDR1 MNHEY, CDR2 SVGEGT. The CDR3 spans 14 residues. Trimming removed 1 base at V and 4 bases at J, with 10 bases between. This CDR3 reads CASSYLAPGETQYF. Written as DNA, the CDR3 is TGTGCCAGCAGTTACTTAGCGCCTGGAGAGACCCAGTACTTC.

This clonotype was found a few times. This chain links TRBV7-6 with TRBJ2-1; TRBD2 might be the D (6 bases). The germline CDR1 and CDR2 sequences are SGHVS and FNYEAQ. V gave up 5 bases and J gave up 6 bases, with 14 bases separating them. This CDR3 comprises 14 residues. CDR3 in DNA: TGTGCCAGCAGCAGTGCGGGACTGGGCAATGAGCAGTTCTTC. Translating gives CASSSAGLGNEQFF.

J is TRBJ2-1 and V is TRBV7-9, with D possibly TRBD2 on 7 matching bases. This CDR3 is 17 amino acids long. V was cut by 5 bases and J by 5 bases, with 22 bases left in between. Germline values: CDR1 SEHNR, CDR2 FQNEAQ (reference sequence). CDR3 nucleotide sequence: TGTGCCAGCAGCCCGACGTTTGGGCGGGGGCCTGACAATGAGCAGTTCTTC. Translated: CASSPTFGRGPDNEQFF. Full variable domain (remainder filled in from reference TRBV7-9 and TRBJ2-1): DTGVSQNPRHKITKRGQNVTFRCDPISEHNRLYWYRQTLGQGPEFLTYFQNEAQLEKSRLLSDRFSAERPKGSFSTLEIQRTEQGDSAMYLCASSPTFGRGPDNEQFFGPGTRLTVL.

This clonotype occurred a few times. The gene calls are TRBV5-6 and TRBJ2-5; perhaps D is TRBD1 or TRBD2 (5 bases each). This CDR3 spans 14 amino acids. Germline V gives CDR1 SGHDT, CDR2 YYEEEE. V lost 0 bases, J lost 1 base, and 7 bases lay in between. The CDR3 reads CASSLGGIQETQYF. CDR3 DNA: TGTGCCAGCAGCTTGGGGGGGATCCAAGAGACCCAGTACTTC. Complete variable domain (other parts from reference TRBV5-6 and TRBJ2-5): DAGVTQSPTHLIKTRGQQVTLRCSPKSGHDTVSWYQQALGQGPQFIFQYYEEEERQRGNFPDRFSGHQFPNYSSELNVNALLLGDSALYLCASSLGGIQETQYFGPGTRLLVL.